This T cell receptor (beta chain) was captured in a study of cytomegalovirus exposure and HLA in healthy donors. General study points: Apart from CMV serostatus, no immune exposure information was available. Sequences of the TCR beta chain were said to predict the HLA-A and HLA-B alleles of most subjects accurately. Common viral pathogens seemed to be connected with several of the most significant clusters, according to a later analysis.

Details on this clone: Its antigen is unknown.

Both 60 Vbeta primers and 13 Jbeta primers went into the PCR. As originally analysed: In a later analysis, of around 83 million unique beta chains, roughly 10 million appeared in at least two donors. Profiled with immunoSEQ multiplex PCR; TCRdb holds only in-frame clones, not every one. V and J calls and clone size are those listed in that table; D and trimming were worked out from the DNA. The sample holds tens of thousands of clones. Specimen: PBMCs. This clonotype originated in a male donor in good health and CMV-seropositive.

The CDR3 region is CASSPIRTVIYQPQHF. In DNA form, the CDR3 reads TGTGCCAGCAGCCCCATAAGGACAGTTATATATCAGCCCCAGCATTTT. V gene TRBV7-8 combines with J gene TRBJ1-5, with a weak D call TRBD1 (6 bases). Deletions cut 5 bases from V and 5 bases from J, with 19 bases between. CDR3 size: 16 residues. Germline assignment: CDR1 SGHVS and CDR2 FQNEAQ.